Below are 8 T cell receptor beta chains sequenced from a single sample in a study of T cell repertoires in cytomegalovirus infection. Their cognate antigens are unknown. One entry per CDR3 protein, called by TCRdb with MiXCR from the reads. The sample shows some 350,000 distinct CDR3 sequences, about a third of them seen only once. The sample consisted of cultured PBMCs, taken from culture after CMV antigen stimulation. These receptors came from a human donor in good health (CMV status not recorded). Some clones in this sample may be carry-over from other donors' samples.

The CDR3 protein is CASRHTWNTEAFF. CDR3 coding DNA: TGTGCCAGCAGGCATACCTGGAACACTGAAGCTTTCTTT. J is TRBJ1-1 and V is TRBV6-6, with no clear D. CDR1 is MNHNY and CDR2 is SVGAGI in the germline V gene (reference sequence). This CDR3 contains 13 residues. The germline V and J ends were trimmed by 6 bases and 1 base, with 9 bases remaining between them.

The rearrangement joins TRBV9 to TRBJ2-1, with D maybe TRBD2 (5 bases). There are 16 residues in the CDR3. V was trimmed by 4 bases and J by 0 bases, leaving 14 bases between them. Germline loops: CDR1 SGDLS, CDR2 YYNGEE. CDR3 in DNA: TGTGCCAGCAGCTTCCGACTTGGAGGCTCCTACAATGAGCAGTTCTTC. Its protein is CASSFRLGGSYNEQFF.

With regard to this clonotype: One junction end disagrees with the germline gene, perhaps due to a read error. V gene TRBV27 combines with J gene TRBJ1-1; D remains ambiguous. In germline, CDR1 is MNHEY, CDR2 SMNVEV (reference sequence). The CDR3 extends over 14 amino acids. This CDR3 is CASSARRKNTEAYF. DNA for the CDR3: TGTGCCAGCAGTGCCCGTCGGAAGAACACTGAAGCGTACTTT.

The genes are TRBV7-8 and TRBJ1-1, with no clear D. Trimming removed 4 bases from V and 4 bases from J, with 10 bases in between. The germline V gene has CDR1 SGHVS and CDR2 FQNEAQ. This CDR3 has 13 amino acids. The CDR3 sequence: CASSSTWGTEAFF. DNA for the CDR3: TGTGCCAGCAGCTCTACATGGGGCACTGAAGCTTTCTTT.

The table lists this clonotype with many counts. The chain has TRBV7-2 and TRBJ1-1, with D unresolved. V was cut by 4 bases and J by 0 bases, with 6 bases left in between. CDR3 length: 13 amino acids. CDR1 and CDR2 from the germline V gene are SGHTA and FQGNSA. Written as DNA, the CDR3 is TGTGCCAGCAGCTACAGTCTGAACACTGAAGCTTTCTTT. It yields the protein CASSYSLNTEAFF.

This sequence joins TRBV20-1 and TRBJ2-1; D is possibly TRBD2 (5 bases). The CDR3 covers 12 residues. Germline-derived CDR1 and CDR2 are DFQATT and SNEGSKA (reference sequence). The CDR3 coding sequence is TGCAGCTGGGGTAGCGTCTACAATGAGCAGTTCTTC. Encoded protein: CSWGSVYNEQFF.

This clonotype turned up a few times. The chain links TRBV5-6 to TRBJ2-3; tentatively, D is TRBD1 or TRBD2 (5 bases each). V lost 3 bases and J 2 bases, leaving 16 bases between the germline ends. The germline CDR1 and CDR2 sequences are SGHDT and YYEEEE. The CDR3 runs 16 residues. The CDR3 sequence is CASSSGTALSTDTQYF. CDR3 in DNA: TGTGCCAGCAGCTCCGGGACCGCACTTTCCACAGATACGCAGTATTTT.

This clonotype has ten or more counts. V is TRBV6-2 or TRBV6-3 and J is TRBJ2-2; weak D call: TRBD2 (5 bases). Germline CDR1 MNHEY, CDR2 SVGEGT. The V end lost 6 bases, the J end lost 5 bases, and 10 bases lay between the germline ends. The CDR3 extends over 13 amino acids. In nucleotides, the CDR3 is TGTGCCAGCAGGAGTCGGGGTACCGGGGAGCTGTTTTTT. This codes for CASRSRGTGELFF.